A selection of T cell receptor beta chains follows, all from one sample in a study of shared clonotypes between healthy human individuals. TCRdb's copy holds only in-frame clones and misses some; the assay was immunoSEQ multiplex PCR. The table shows 800,000 to 1,200,000 clones, with about four fifths occurring only once. Sample: memory CD4+ T cells from PBMCs. The source is a man between 18 and 35 years old in good health. Some clones in this sample may be carry-over from other donors' samples. The CDR3 runs from the conserved cysteine through the conserved F or W. D genes are given only for firm matches. Clone size is not always given. Where it is, it says once, few, many or a class for expanded clones.

V: TRBV7-3; D: -; J: TRBJ2-2; size: -; DNA: TGTGCCAGCAGCAAACAGTCGAACACCGGGGAGCTGTTTTTT; CDR3: CASSKQSNTGELFF
V: TRBV14; D: -; J: TRBJ2-7; size: once; DNA: TGTGCCAGCAGCCAGCCCTTCACCTGGAGCTTAAGCGAGCAGTACTTC; CDR3: CASSQPFTWSLSEQYF
V: TRBV5-1; D: TRBD1; J: TRBJ2-7; size: -; DNA: TGCGCCAGCAGCTTGGGCCGTCAGGGACAGGGAATAACCTACGAGCAGTACTTC; CDR3: CASSLGRQGQGITYEQYF
V: TRBV27; D: -; J: TRBJ1-5; size: -; DNA: TGTGCCAGCAGTCTAACCCTGGGGGGGTTGGATCAGCCCCAGCATTTT; CDR3: CASSLTLGGLDQPQHF
V: TRBV28; D: -; J: TRBJ1-2; size: -; DNA: TGTGCCAGCAGTTTAAGAAACTATGGCTACACCTTC; CDR3: CASSLRNYGYTF
V: TRBV5-1; D: TRBD2; J: TRBJ2-2; size: -; DNA: TGCGCCAGCAGCTGGTGGGGACTAGCGGGAGGCACCGGGGAGCTGTTTTTT; CDR3: CASSWWGLAGGTGELFF
V: TRBV5-1; D: TRBD1; J: TRBJ1-2; size: -; DNA: TGCGCCAGCAGCTTCTCCGGGACAGGGGGCTATGGCTACACCTTC; CDR3: CASSFSGTGGYGYTF
V: TRBV28; D: -; J: TRBJ2-7; size: -; DNA: TGTGCCAGCAGGGAAGGTTCTAGTCAGCAGTACTTC; CDR3: CASREGSSQQYF
V: TRBV5-1; D: TRBD1; J: TRBJ1-1; size: -; DNA: TGCGCCAGCAGCTTGGTCGGACAGGGGAACACTGAAGCTTTCTTT; CDR3: CASSLVGQGNTEAFF
V: TRBV15; D: TRBD1; J: TRBJ2-2; size: many; DNA: TGTGCCACCAGCAGAGGGGACAGGGGCCCGGCCGGGGAGCTGTTTTTT; CDR3: CATSRGDRGPAGELFF
V: TRBV6-5; D: -; J: TRBJ2-3; size: -; DNA: TGTGCCAGCATGGGCGGCCATAGCACAGATACGCAGTATTTT; CDR3: CASMGGHSTDTQYF
V: TRBV6-1; D: -; J: TRBJ2-7; size: -; DNA: TGTGCCAGCAGTGAACGTGGGGACGAGTACTTC; CDR3: CASSERGDEYF
V: TRBV28; D: -; J: TRBJ2-1; size: -; DNA: TGTGCCAGCAGTATTAGGACCCGGGACAATGAGCAGTTCTTC; CDR3: CASSIRTRDNEQFF
V: TRBV7-2; D: TRBD2; J: TRBJ2-3; size: few; DNA: TGTGCCAGCAGACCGGGACTAGCGGGAGATACGCAGTATTTT; CDR3: CASRPGLAGDTQYF
V: TRBV5-5; D: -; J: TRBJ1-1; size: -; DNA: TGTGCCAGCAGCCGTCCGGGGATGAACACTGAAGCTTTCTTT; CDR3: CASSRPGMNTEAFF
V: TRBV29-1; D: TRBD1; J: TRBJ2-7; size: -; DNA: TGCAGCGCTGAACGGGACAGGGGGAGCGAGCAGTACTTC; CDR3: CSAERDRGSEQYF
V: TRBV6-1; D: TRBD1; J: TRBJ1-1; size: -; DNA: TGTGCCAGCAGCGCGGACAGGGCGAACACTGAAGCTTTCTTT; CDR3: CASSADRANTEAFF
V: TRBV2; D: -; J: TRBJ1-2; size: -; DNA: TGTGCCAGCAGTGAACGTCAGGTCTTGGTGGAAGGCTACACCTTC; CDR3: CASSERQVLVEGYTF
V: TRBV5-6; D: TRBD1; J: TRBJ1-5; size: -; DNA: TGTGCCAGCAGCTCAACAAGGGACAGTAGCAATCAGCCCCAGCATTTT; CDR3: CASSSTRDSSNQPQHF
V: TRBV18; D: -; J: TRBJ2-1; size: -; DNA: TGTGCCAGCTCAGAATACGGACAGTCCTACAATGAGCAGTTCTTC; CDR3: CASSEYGQSYNEQFF
V: TRBV9; D: -; J: TRBJ2-3; size: -; DNA: TGTGCCAGCAGCGTAGTAGGGGCAGGACCAGATACGCAGTATTTT; CDR3: CASSVVGAGPDTQYF
V: TRBV14; D: -; J: TRBJ1-1; size: -; DNA: TGTGCCAGCAGCGGAGAACACACTGAAGCTTTCTTT; CDR3: CASSGEHTEAFF
V: TRBV19; D: TRBD1; J: TRBJ1-4; size: once; DNA: TGTGCCAGTACCCCGAATCTGGGACAGGGTAATGAAAAACTGTTTTTT; CDR3: CASTPNLGQGNEKLFF
V: TRBV5-4; D: TRBD2; J: TRBJ2-3; size: -; DNA: TGTGCCAGCAGCTTGGGGGGACTAGCGGGAACAGATACGCAGTATTTT; CDR3: CASSLGGLAGTDTQYF
V: TRBV5-8; D: TRBD2; J: TRBJ2-1; size: few; DNA: TGTGCCAGCAGCCCGGGGACTAGGGGACGGGATGAGCAGTTCTTC; CDR3: CASSPGTRGRDEQFF
V: TRBV5-4; D: TRBD2; J: TRBJ2-7; size: -; DNA: TGTGCCAGCAGCTCATGGACTAGCGGGAGGATCTACGAGCAGTACTTC; CDR3: CASSSWTSGRIYEQYF
V: TRBV6-6; D: TRBD2; J: TRBJ2-1; size: -; DNA: TGTGCCAGCAGGCCCCCGGGACTAGCGGTGAACAATGAGCAGTTCTTC; CDR3: CASRPPGLAVNNEQFF
V: TRBV7-8; D: TRBD2; J: TRBJ2-1; size: once; DNA: TGTGCCAGCAGCCGCACTAGCGGGAGAGGGAATGAGCAGTTCTTC; CDR3: CASSRTSGRGNEQFF
V: TRBV5-1; D: -; J: TRBJ1-1; size: -; DNA: TGCGCCAGCAGCTTGGAGGGAGCAGGGCAGAACACTGAAGCTTTCTTT; CDR3: CASSLEGAGQNTEAFF
V: TRBV7-2; D: -; J: TRBJ2-3; size: -; DNA: TGTGCCAGCAGCTCCCTCATAGGGAATACGCAGTATTTT; CDR3: CASSSLIGNTQYF
V: TRBV2; D: TRBD1; J: TRBJ2-5; size: few; DNA: TGTGCCAGCAGTGCCTGGACAGGGGGTGGGAGGACCCAGTACTTC; CDR3: CASSAWTGGGRTQYF
V: TRBV2; D: -; J: TRBJ1-1; size: many; DNA: TGTGCCAGCAGCAGAATGAACACTGAAGCTTTCTTT; CDR3: CASSRMNTEAFF
V: TRBV28; D: -; J: TRBJ2-3; size: -; DNA: TGTGCCAGCAGTCTGAGGGAGACAGGCTACACAGATACGCAGTATTTT; CDR3: CASSLRETGYTDTQYF
V: TRBV11-2; D: -; J: TRBJ2-7; size: -; DNA: TGTGCCAGCAGCTTAGAGCCCCAACTACACGAGCAGTACTTC; CDR3: CASSLEPQLHEQYF
V: TRBV4-1; D: -; J: TRBJ2-3; size: -; DNA: TGCGCCAGCAGCCACGGCACAGGGCCTAGCACAGATACGCAGTATTTT; CDR3: CASSHGTGPSTDTQYF
V: TRBV30; D: TRBD1; J: TRBJ1-2; size: few; DNA: TGTGCCTGGAGTCCTGACAGGGGGAATGGCTACACCTTC; CDR3: CAWSPDRGNGYTF
V: TRBV27; D: -; J: TRBJ2-2; size: -; DNA: TGTGCCAGCAGTCGGGAGTTTGGGTACACCGGGGAGCTGTTTTTT; CDR3: CASSREFGYTGELFF
V: TRBV10-2; D: -; J: TRBJ2-1; size: -; DNA: TGCGCCAGCAGAGAGCGACCCCTCAGCGTCAGGAACAATGAGCAGTTCTTC; CDR3: CASRERPLSVRNNEQFF
V: TRBV4-3; D: -; J: TRBJ2-7; size: -; DNA: TGCGCCAGCAGCCAAGAACGCCGGCCTTGGGACGAGCAGTACTTC; CDR3: CASSQERRPWDEQYF
V: TRBV5-1; D: -; J: TRBJ2-2; size: -; DNA: TGCGCCAGCAGCCTCACTCCGAGTTCGGGCCCCGGGGAGCTGTTTTTT; CDR3: CASSLTPSSGPGELFF
V: TRBV7-9; D: TRBD2; J: TRBJ2-1; size: -; DNA: TGTGCCAGCAGTGGAGCGGGAGCGAACTACAATGAGCAGTTCTTC; CDR3: CASSGAGANYNEQFF
V: TRBV6-1; D: TRBD1; J: TRBJ2-7; size: -; DNA: TGTGCCAGCAGTGAGTCCGGGACAGGGGGGTACGAGCAGTACTTC; CDR3: CASSESGTGGYEQYF
V: TRBV5-1; D: -; J: TRBJ1-1; size: -; DNA: TGCGCCAGCAGCTTGCTGAATATGAACACTGAAGCTTTCTTT; CDR3: CASSLLNMNTEAFF
V: TRBV7-9; D: -; J: TRBJ1-6; size: few; DNA: TGTGCCAGCAGCTTAGGAGGAGGGGCTGGATCACCCCTCCACTTT; CDR3: CASSLGGGAGSPLHF
V: TRBV9; D: -; J: TRBJ1-2; size: -; DNA: TGTGCCAGCAGCACCGGGTTATACGGCTACACCTTC; CDR3: CASSTGLYGYTF
V: TRBV5-1; D: -; J: TRBJ1-1; size: few; DNA: TGCGCCAGCAGCTTGGCCGCTCAGAACACTGAAGCTTTCTTT; CDR3: CASSLAAQNTEAFF
V: TRBV14; D: -; J: TRBJ2-3; size: -; DNA: TGTGCCAGCAGCTCATTCGGGACTCTCACAGATACGCAGTATTTT; CDR3: CASSSFGTLTDTQYF
V: TRBV18; D: -; J: TRBJ2-1; size: -; DNA: TGTGCCAGCTCGGGCGCTAGCGTGGCAGATGAGCAGTTCTTC; CDR3: CASSGASVADEQFF
V: TRBV18; D: -; J: TRBJ1-1; size: -; DNA: TGTGCCAGCTCACCACGACAATTGAACACTGAAGCTTTCTTT; CDR3: CASSPRQLNTEAFF
V: TRBV5-1; D: TRBD2; J: TRBJ2-1; size: few; DNA: TGCGCCAGCAGCTTGGGGACTAGCGGGAGGCGGCTAGGGAATGAGCAGTTCTTC; CDR3: CASSLGTSGRRLGNEQFF
V: TRBV5-4; D: -; J: TRBJ1-2; size: -; DNA: TGTGCCAGCAGCCAAGATGAAGGGCGCTACACCTTC; CDR3: CASSQDEGRYTF
V: TRBV6-5; D: -; J: TRBJ2-1; size: -; DNA: TGTGCCAGCAGGCCCGGGGGCAATGAGCAGTTCTTC; CDR3: CASRPGGNEQFF
V: TRBV29-1; D: -; J: TRBJ1-1; size: once; DNA: TGCAGCGTTGCCAATTTGGACACTGAAGCTTTCTTT; CDR3: CSVANLDTEAFF
V: TRBV9; D: -; J: TRBJ2-7; size: -; DNA: TGTGCCAGCAGCGTAGGGGGGCGAACATCCGAGCAGTACTTC; CDR3: CASSVGGRTSEQYF
V: TRBV18; D: -; J: TRBJ2-5; size: -; DNA: TGTGCCACCAAGAATACAGCAGCGGGGACCCAGTACTTC; CDR3: CATKNTAAGTQYF
V: TRBV2; D: TRBD2; J: TRBJ2-1; size: -; DNA: TGTGCCAGCAGTGTTGACCCCCCGGGGGGTAATGAGCAGTTCTTC; CDR3: CASSVDPPGGNEQFF
V: TRBV28; D: -; J: TRBJ1-4; size: -; DNA: TGTGCCAGCTTCCTCCGGCCTAATGAAAAACTGTTTTTT; CDR3: CASFLRPNEKLFF
V: TRBV6-6; D: -; J: TRBJ1-1; size: -; DNA: TGTGCCAGCAGTCCCCGGGGGGCTGTGAACACTGAAGCTTTCTTT; CDR3: CASSPRGAVNTEAFF
V: TRBV27; D: -; J: TRBJ2-6; size: -; DNA: TGTGCCAGCAGCCGCAGAGACAGGTCAGGGGCCAACGTCCTGACTTTC; CDR3: CASSRRDRSGANVLTF